This T cell receptor (beta chain) came from a study of STAT5B mutations in CD4+ large granular lymphocyte leukemia. V was shortened by 8 bases and J by 6 bases, with 13 bases between the two germline ends. The CDR3 is 13 amino acids. CDR1 and CDR2 (germline): LNHDA, SQIVND (reference sequence). About this clone itself: As yet, its antigen is unknown.

Some clones are missing from TCRdb's copy, which holds only in-frame ones; the method was immunoSEQ multiplex PCR. This repertoire shows fewer than 35,000 clones, about four fifths found once; its top ten account for 3% to 3.5%. The study's findings and limits: 8/27 top patient clones versus 2/35 control clones were TRBV06-family. Higher CD4+ than CD8+ T-LGLL clonality might reflect small sample size.

Material: CD4+ T cells from blood buffy coats. The receptor comes from a human donor in good health. This chain joins TRBV19 and TRBJ2-2; D tentatively fits TRBD1 or TRBD2 (5 bases each). The CDR3 region is CASAPLGAGELFF. The CDR3 DNA reads as TGTGCCAGTGCCCCTTTGGGGGCCGGGGAGCTGTTTTTT.